The clone carrying this T cell receptor beta chain was picked up one time. The data belong to a study of blood T cell repertoires in COVID-19. Turning to the study itself: COVID-19 samples from acute and convalescent phases originated in the United States, Italy and Spain. T cells, B-cell-depleted T cells, or PBMCs provided the cDNA or gDNA that served as material.

The V gene's germline CDR1 is WNHNN and CDR2 SYGVQD (reference sequence). The CDR3 has 13 residues. Trimming stripped 3 bases from V and 6 bases from J, with 8 bases between. Original data processing: Estimated nucleated cell counts came from reference gene primer amplification. The data were produced by immunoSEQ multiplex PCR, yet TCRdb's version contains in-frame clones alone and is incomplete. V and J calls and clone size are copied from that table; D and trimming were computed from the DNA. The sample consists of roughly 280,000 clones, less than 90% of them appearing once. The rearrangement joins TRBV10-1 to TRBJ2-2; a possible D gene is TRBD1 (6 bases). Sequencing was performed on peripheral blood. The source of this sequence is a man aged 55 to 70 who had recovered from COVID-19. The DNA of the CDR3 is TGCGCCAGCAGTGACCGACAGGCCGGGGAGCTGTTTTTT. Its translation is CASSDRQAGELFF.